These T cell receptor beta chains were read from a single sample in a study of blood T cell repertoires in COVID-19. Some clones are missing from TCRdb's copy, which holds only in-frame ones; the method was immunoSEQ multiplex PCR. Counted here are just over 150,000 clones, 82% occurring once; the ten biggest clones make up under 9%. Sequencing was done on a sample of peripheral blood. Every receptor here comes from a middle-aged woman with COVID-19, enrolled during active disease. Both conserved end residues are part of each CDR3. The D gene is left open where the match is weak. Expanded clones are given a class, and other clones once, few, many or no size at all.

>TRBJ2-7|TRBV5-1|-|once
CASSLAQSYEQYF
TGCGCCAGCAGCTTGGCGCAGTCCTACGAGCAGTACTTC
>TRBJ1-1|TRBV29-1|-|-
CSVQGNTEAFF
TGCAGCGTTCAGGGGAACACTGAAGCTTTCTTT
>TRBJ1-1|TRBV18|TRBD1|-
CASSPNRDSEAFF
TGTGCCAGCTCACCAAACCGGGACAGCGAAGCTTTCTTT
>TRBJ1-5|TRBV27|-|-
CASRFGGSSNQPQHF
TGTGCCAGCAGGTTTGGGGGCTCAAGTAATCAGCCCCAGCATTTT
>TRBJ2-5|TRBV29-1|TRBD2|-
CSVEEYATPGLAETQYF
TGCAGCGTTGAAGAGTACGCTACTCCGGGACTAGCAGAGACCCAGTACTTC
>TRBJ2-4|TRBV6-5|-|-
CASSSGFGKNIQYF
TGTGCCAGCAGCTCAGGGTTTGGCAAAAACATTCAGTACTTC
>TRBJ1-1|TRBV7-6|TRBD1|-
CASSLSGGIGMNTEAFF
TGTGCCAGCAGCTTATCAGGGGGCATCGGAATGAACACTGAAGCTTTCTTT
>TRBJ1-2|TRBV2|-|-
CASKQGIGYGYTF
TGTGCCAGTAAACAGGGTATTGGGTATGGCTACACCTTC
>TRBJ2-1|TRBV4-2|TRBD2|-
CASSQDQGTSGGAVGEQFF
TGTGCCAGCAGCCAAGATCAGGGGACTAGCGGGGGGGCCGTAGGTGAGCAGTTCTTC
>TRBJ1-1|TRBV9|TRBD1|-
CASSRTGTTEAFF
TGTGCCAGCAGCCGGACAGGGACCACTGAAGCTTTCTTT
>TRBJ1-1|TRBV7-9|-|-
CASSLHAGMNTEAFF
TGTGCCAGCAGCTTACACGCGGGGATGAACACTGAAGCTTTCTTT
>TRBJ1-5|TRBV29-1|-|-
CSVAQVNQPQHF
TGCAGCGTTGCACAGGTCAATCAGCCCCAGCATTTT
>TRBJ2-7|TRBV25-1|TRBD1|once
CASGDRAGEQYF
TGTGCCAGTGGGGACAGGGCGGGCGAGCAGTACTTC
>TRBJ2-1|TRBV30|-|-
CAWVAGILGDEQFF
TGTGCCTGGGTCGCAGGGATTCTCGGCGATGAGCAGTTCTTC
>TRBJ2-2|TRBV7-9|-|-
CASSPQGPTGELFF
TGTGCCAGCAGCCCCCAGGGGCCAACCGGGGAGCTGTTTTTT
>TRBJ2-7|TRBV11-2|TRBD2|-
CASNQLAGHYEQYF
TGTGCCAGCAACCAATTAGCGGGACACTACGAGCAGTACTTC
>TRBJ1-1|TRBV30|-|-
CAWSVDSFPNTEAFF
TGTGCCTGGAGTGTCGACTCTTTCCCGAACACTGAAGCTTTCTTT
>TRBJ1-4|TRBV24-1|-|-
CATSDFRGKLFF
TGTGCCACCAGTGATTTCCGGGGGAAACTGTTTTTT
>TRBJ1-2|TRBV7-9|TRBD1|-
CASSLDSSGTVYGYTF
TGTGCCAGCAGCTTAGACTCCTCCGGGACAGTCTATGGCTACACCTTC
>TRBJ2-1|TRBV7-3|-|-
CASSPNVGRRANEQFF
TGTGCCAGCAGCCCTAACGTCGGGAGAAGGGCCAATGAGCAGTTCTTC
>TRBJ2-3|TRBV7-8|-|-
CASSPLGVTDTQYF
TGTGCCAGCAGCCCGTTAGGGGTCACAGATACGCAGTATTTT
>TRBJ1-4|TRBV27|-|-
CASQPTGATNEKLFF
TGTGCCAGCCAACCTACAGGAGCAACTAATGAAAAACTGTTTTTT
>TRBJ1-1|TRBV29-1|-|-
CSANGGSTEAFF
TGCAGTGCGAACGGGGGTAGCACTGAAGCTTTCTTT
>TRBJ2-4|TRBV7-9|-|-
CASSPPTELNIQYF
TGTGCCAGCAGCCCGCCGACAGAGTTAAACATTCAGTACTTC
>TRBJ2-3|TRBV5-4|TRBD2|few
CASIAGGGVGTDTQYF
TGTGCCAGCATAGCGGGAGGTGGTGTGGGCACAGATACGCAGTATTTT
>TRBJ2-7|TRBV30|-|-
CAWSHTSGQYF
TGTGCCTGGAGTCACACATCGGGTCAGTACTTC
>TRBJ1-1|TRBV12-5|-|-
CASGLLQGLYTEAFF
TGTGCTAGTGGTCTACTCCAGGGGTTGTACACTGAAGCTTTCTTT
>TRBJ2-6|TRBV3-1/TRBV3-2|TRBD2|-
CASRQTSGLSGANVLTF
TGTGCCAGCAGGCAGACTAGCGGACTCTCTGGGGCCAACGTCCTGACTTTC
>TRBJ2-5|TRBV5-1|-|-
CASSSGVQETQYF
TGCGCCAGCAGTTCGGGAGTACAAGAGACCCAGTACTTC
>TRBJ2-1|TRBV30|TRBD2|few
CAWSWIAGEGDEQFF
TGTGCCTGGAGTTGGATAGCGGGAGAAGGAGATGAGCAGTTCTTC
>TRBJ1-5|TRBV11-2|TRBD1|once
CASSDGTGNQPQHF
TGTGCCAGCAGCGACGGGACAGGGAATCAGCCCCAGCATTTT
>TRBJ2-5|TRBV10-3|TRBD2|-
CAISEGAGGKETQYF
TGTGCCATCAGTGAGGGAGCGGGGGGAAAAGAGACCCAGTACTTC
>TRBJ1-2|TRBV28|-|-
CASSQSGTSYGYTF
TGTGCCAGCAGCCAATCCGGGACAAGCTATGGCTACACCTTC
>TRBJ1-2|TRBV28|-|-
CASPEGGNYGYTF
TGTGCCAGCCCTGAGGGAGGGAACTATGGCTACACCTTC
>TRBJ1-5|TRBV7-8|-|-
CASSLSPQPQHF
TGTGCCAGCAGCTTATCTCCTCAGCCCCAGCATTTT
>TRBJ1-5|TRBV15|-|-
CATSPRPGTQHF
TGTGCCACCAGTCCCCGACCCGGGACCCAGCATTTT
>TRBJ2-2|TRBV5-1|-|-
CASSPAAAGITGELFF
TGCGCCAGCAGCCCGGCCGCGGCGGGAATCACCGGGGAGCTGTTTTTT
>TRBJ2-1|TRBV28|TRBD2|-
CASEPSTGTIFEQFF
TGTGCCAGCGAACCCTCCACCGGGACTATATTTGAGCAGTTCTTC
>TRBJ1-6|TRBV19|-|-
CASEHDNSPLHF
TGTGCCAGTGAACATGATAATTCACCCCTCCACTTT
>TRBJ1-2|TRBV30|-|-
CAWSSPFGGYTF
TGTGCCTGGAGCTCTCCCTTCGGGGGCTACACCTTC
>TRBJ2-5|TRBV9|TRBD1|-
CASSARTGPEETQYF
TGTGCCAGCAGCGCCCGGACAGGGCCCGAGGAGACCCAGTACTTC
>TRBJ2-1|TRBV18|TRBD2|-
CASSETSGRSYNEQFF
TGTGCCAGCTCAGAAACTAGCGGGAGGTCCTACAATGAGCAGTTCTTC
>TRBJ2-5|TRBV28|TRBD2|-
CASSSRGRAQYF
TGTGCCAGCAGTAGTCGTGGGAGGGCCCAGTACTTC
>TRBJ2-6|TRBV24-1|-|-
CATSDRTPGANVLTF
TGTGCCACCAGTGATAGGACTCCTGGGGCCAACGTCCTGACTTTC
>TRBJ2-5|TRBV10-3|-|-
CAIGRAAEETQYF
TGTGCCATCGGCCGAGCGGCGGAAGAGACCCAGTACTTC
>TRBJ2-3|TRBV7-8|TRBD2|-
CASSLRTSGPLDTQYF
TGTGCCAGCAGCTTAAGAACTAGCGGGCCCTTAGATACGCAGTATTTT
>TRBJ2-3|TRBV10-2|TRBD2|-
CASSERGPGTSGGHSDTQYF
TGCGCCAGCAGTGAACGGGGCCCTGGGACTAGCGGGGGGCATAGCGATACGCAGTATTTT
>TRBJ2-1|TRBV6-5|TRBD2|-
CASSSSGPSDNEQFF
TGTGCCAGCAGTTCTAGCGGACCTTCCGACAATGAGCAGTTCTTC
>TRBJ1-4|TRBV30|TRBD1|-
CAWSPDRGLPNEKLFF
TGTGCCTGGAGTCCGGACAGGGGCTTACCTAATGAAAAACTGTTTTTT
>TRBJ2-5|TRBV6-4|TRBD2|-
CASTTSSPREAGGIEETQYF
TGTGCCAGCACTACGAGCTCCCCCAGGGAAGCGGGAGGGATCGAAGAGACCCAGTACTTC
>TRBJ1-2|TRBV20-1|TRBD1|-
CSASGQGGYGYTF
TGCAGTGCTAGTGGACAGGGCGGCTATGGCTACACCTTC
>TRBJ1-2|TRBV6-2/TRBV6-3|TRBD1|-
CASSRQGAEGYTF
TGTGCCAGCAGCAGACAGGGCGCAGAAGGCTACACCTTC
>TRBJ2-2|TRBV2|-|-
CASSLEGKVGAGELFF
TGTGCCAGCAGTTTGGAGGGAAAGGTTGGGGCCGGGGAGCTGTTTTTT
>TRBJ1-3|TRBV4-1|TRBD1|few
CASSQDANRGLGNTIYF
TGCGCCAGCAGCCAAGACGCCAACAGGGGTTTGGGAAACACCATATATTTT
>TRBJ2-1|TRBV18|-|-
CASSPPYNEQFF
TGTGCCAGCTCACCTCCATACAATGAGCAGTTCTTC
>TRBJ2-5|TRBV15|-|once
CATSREREIGTQYF
TGTGCCACCAGCAGAGAACGGGAGATAGGGACCCAGTACTTC
>TRBJ1-2|TRBV19|TRBD1|-
CASSRLTGVYGYTF
TGTGCCAGTAGTAGACTGACAGGGGTCTATGGCTACACCTTC